This entry lists 20 T cell receptor beta chains sequenced from one sample in a study of T cell changes during pregnancy in multiple sclerosis. TCRdb keeps only in-frame clones here, not all; method: immunoSEQ multiplex PCR. Among tens of thousands of clones, 88% were seen once, and the ten largest hold under 2%. The sample here was peripheral blood, taken in the first trimester of pregnancy. Receptors originate from a female donor with multiple sclerosis, enrolled in a pregnancy study.

The chain couples TRBV30 to TRBJ2-1; a possible D gene is TRBD2 (5 bases). CDR3 length: 11 residues. V dropped 7 bases and J dropped 9 bases, with 13 bases sitting between them. CDR1 is GTSNPN, CDR2 SVGIG, per germline (reference sequence). The CDR3, as DNA: TGTGCCTCCTCCCCCCGGGGTGAGCAGTTCTTC. This translates into CASSPRGEQFF. The full variable domain, with the rest looked up from reference TRBV30 and TRBJ2-1, is SQTIHQWPATLVQPVGSPLSLECTVEGTSNPNLYWYRQAAGRGLQLLFYSVGIGQISSEVPQNLSASRPQDRQFILSSKKLLLSDSGFYLCASSPRGEQFFGPGTRLTVL.

This clone appeared a single time. This chain connects TRBV27 to TRBJ2-1; 10 bases line up with TRBD1. This CDR3 is built from 16 residues. V gave up 2 bases and J gave up 8 bases; unmatched junction bases: 9. Looked up from germline, CDR1 is MNHEY and CDR2 is SMNVEV (reference sequence). CDR3 DNA sequence: TGTGCCAGCAGTTTAATAGGTGGGACAGGGGTCTATGAGCAGTTCTTC. Its protein is CASSLIGGTGVYEQFF.

The DNA for the CDR3 is TGTGCCACCAGCAGAGATGGGACTGCTGAAGCTTTCTTT. This codes for CATSRDGTAEAFF. This chain uses TRBV15 with TRBJ1-1; perhaps TRBD1 as D (5 bases). CDR1 is LNHNV and CDR2 is YYDKDF in the germline V gene (reference sequence). The CDR3 consists of 13 residues. V dropped 0 bases and J dropped 6 bases, with 8 bases sitting between them.

The chain employs TRBV6-6 and TRBJ2-3; 7 nucleotides match TRBD2. Germline V CDR1 and CDR2: MNHNY, SVGAGI (reference sequence). The CDR3 contains 16 residues. J gave up 1 base and V 7 bases, and 11 bases lay outside the gene matches. The CDR3 nucleotides are TGTGCCAGCACCACCGGGGCGGGAGTGGGCACAGATACGCAGTATTTT. This gives the protein CASTTGAGVGTDTQYF.

The V call is TRBV9, the J call TRBJ2-7, with TRBD2 matching over 8 bases. Trimming cost V 0 bases and J 3 bases; bases outside gene matches: 8. CDR3 length: 16 amino acids. Germline CDR1 SGDLS, CDR2 YYNGEE. CDR3 protein: CASSVGAGVGIYEQYF. The CDR3 bases are TGTGCCAGCAGCGTAGGAGCGGGAGTGGGGATCTACGAGCAGTACTTC.

This clone came up a few times. This chain joins TRBV7-3 and TRBJ1-2, with no clear D. Germline V CDR1 and CDR2: SGHTA, FQGTGA. This CDR3 is built from 14 residues. V was pared by 4 bases and J by 2 bases, with 11 bases between. The CDR3 protein is CASSSDPGNYGYTF. CDR3 sequence (DNA): TGTGCCAGCAGCTCAGACCCGGGGAACTATGGCTACACCTTC. The full variable domain, with the rest looked up from reference TRBV7-3 and TRBJ1-2, is GAGVSQTPSNKVTEKGKYVELRCDPISGHTALYWYRQSLGQGPEFLIYFQGTGAADDSGLPNDRFFAVRPEGSVSTLKIQRTERGDSAVYLCASSSDPGNYGYTFGSGTRLTVV.

The chain joins TRBV30 to TRBJ1-6; the match to TRBD1 covers 7 bases. Germline CDR1 is GTSNPN and CDR2 is SVGIG (reference sequence). CDR3 length: 16 amino acids. V dropped 3 bases and J dropped 1; count of bases not matched to a gene: 6. This chain's CDR3 is CAWSAPRGSYNSPLHF. In nucleotides, the CDR3 is TGTGCCTGGAGCGCCCCCAGGGGGTCCTATAATTCACCCCTCCACTTT.

The chain employs TRBV6-5 and TRBJ2-7; 7 bases match TRBD2. CDR1 is MNHEY and CDR2 is SVGAGI in the germline V gene. This CDR3 comprises 15 residues. The trim removed 2 bases at V and 1 base at J, leaving 5 bases unmatched. The CDR3 DNA follows: TGTGCCAGCAGTTACGGCGGGAGCCGGTCCTACGAGCAGTACTTC. Encoded protein: CASSYGGSRSYEQYF.

The genes are TRBV11-3 and TRBJ1-1, with D possibly TRBD1 on 6 matching bases. The CDR3 has 14 amino acids. Germline lookup yields CDR1 SGHNT and CDR2 YENEEA. The germline V and J ends were trimmed by 3 bases and 3 bases, with 11 bases remaining between them. The CDR3 reads CASSFRGGHTEAFF. The CDR3 DNA reads as TGTGCCAGCAGCTTTCGGGGGGGGCACACTGAAGCTTTCTTT.

CDR3 sequence reads: CASSWGQGARGYTF. CDR3 nucleotides: TGCGCCAGCAGCTGGGGACAGGGGGCGCGTGGCTACACCTTC. The J gene is TRBJ1-2, the V gene TRBV5-1; 12 bases are a match to TRBD1. The length of the CDR3 is 14 residues. The V and J ends lost 3 bases and 7 bases, in that order; junction bases with no gene match: 4. The germline V gene encodes CDR1 SGHRS and CDR2 YFSETQ.

The V gene is TRBV5-4, the J gene TRBJ2-1; 12 bases align to TRBD2. The CDR3 contains 17 residues. The V gene's germline CDR1 is SGHNT and CDR2 YYREEE (reference sequence). Trimming cost V 5 bases and J 9 bases; bases outside gene matches: 15. The CDR3: CASRPGGGTSGWSEQFF. Here the CDR3 DNA reads TGTGCCAGCAGACCGGGGGGTGGGACTAGCGGGTGGAGTGAGCAGTTCTTC.

The J gene is TRBJ1-2, the V gene TRBV18, with 8 bases identical to TRBD1. CDR1 KGHSH and CDR2 LQKENI come from the germline V gene. The ends lost 3 bases at V and 6 bases at J; junction bases unmatched: 3. The CDR3 has 13 residues. The CDR3 region is CASSPTTGDGYTF. In DNA form, the CDR3 reads TGTGCCAGCTCACCGACGACAGGGGATGGCTACACCTTC. The full variable domain, with the rest looked up from reference TRBV18 and TRBJ1-2, is NAGVMQNPRHLVRRRGQEARLRCSPMKGHSHVYWYRQLPEEGLKFMVYLQKENIIDESGMPKERFSAEFPKEGPSILRIQQVVRGDSAAYFCASSPTTGDGYTFGSGTRLTVV.

This clone came up once. The chain joins TRBV6-1 to TRBJ1-2; D is unresolved. The CDR3 has 12 residues. CDR1 is MNHNS, CDR2 SASEGT, per germline. V gave up 8 bases and J gave up 4 bases, with 11 bases separating them. The CDR3 loop is CASVTVSYGYTF. The CDR3 bases are TGTGCCAGCGTCACGGTATCCTATGGCTACACCTTC.

This clone appeared a few times. The rearrangement links TRBV27 to TRBJ1-1, with D hard to call. Per germline, CDR1 MNHEY and CDR2 SMNVEV (reference sequence). This CDR3 is built from 12 residues. Trimming removed 4 bases at V and 7 bases at J, with 10 bases between. The CDR3 DNA sequence: TGTGCCAGCAGTTCGATATCGGGTGAAGCTTTCTTT. The encoded protein is CASSSISGEAFF.

This clone was picked up one time. The chain uses TRBV19 and TRBJ1-4, with D possibly matching TRBD1 (6 bases). The CDR3 consists of 11 residues. Per the germline V gene, CDR1 is LNHDA and CDR2 is SQIVND (reference sequence). V shed 10 bases and J shed 8 bases, with 11 bases lying between them. CDR3 DNA sequence: TGTGCCACCGCAGACAGGGAAAAACTGTTTTTT. It is translated as CATADREKLFF.

This clone is a singleton in its sample. V is TRBV4-1 and J is TRBJ2-4, with a weak D call TRBD2 (6 bases). The CDR3 extends over 18 amino acids. The V gene lost 4 bases and the J gene lost 0 bases, with 19 bases spanning the gap. Germline CDR1 MGHRA, CDR2 YSYEKL. CDR3 sequence reads: CASSRFLSGLLAKNIQYF. Written as DNA, the CDR3 is TGCGCCAGCAGCCGGTTCCTTAGCGGCCTCCTAGCCAAAAACATTCAGTACTTC.

The chain has TRBV6-5 and TRBJ1-5, with D perhaps TRBD1 (6 bases). CDR3 length: 15 residues. CDR1 MNHEY and CDR2 SVGAGI come from the germline V gene. V was pared by 6 bases and J by 4 bases, with 16 bases between. CDR3 region: CASRRTATGNQPQHF. DNA for the CDR3: TGTGCCAGCAGACGGACCGCTACAGGGAATCAGCCCCAGCATTTT.

The CDR3 nucleotides read TGTGCCAGCAGTGGGGACAAAGGCACTGAAGCTTTCTTT. Its protein product is CASSGDKGTEAFF. V usage is TRBV6-6 and J usage is TRBJ1-1, with a possible D match to TRBD1 (6 bases). Trimming pared 5 bases from V and 4 bases from J, leaving 11 bases between. CDR1 and CDR2 (germline): MNHNY, SVGAGI (reference sequence). The CDR3 totals 13 residues.

The V and J genes are TRBV7-2 and TRBJ1-1; TRBD1 agrees at 7 bases. The germline V gene encodes CDR1 SGHTA and CDR2 FQGNSA. The CDR3 spans 14 residues. V shed 5 bases, J shed 4 bases, and the junction held 7 bases outside the gene matches. The CDR3 is CASSRLQGTTEAFF. CDR3 nucleotide sequence: TGTGCCAGCAGCCGTTTACAGGGGACCACTGAAGCTTTCTTT.

The CDR3 here is CASSPGHEQYF. In DNA form, the CDR3 reads TGTGCCAGCTCACCAGGGCACGAGCAGTACTTC. V is TRBV18 and J is TRBJ2-7; D unclear. CDR3 length: 11 amino acids. Germline assignment: CDR1 KGHSH and CDR2 LQKENI. Trimming removed 2 bases at V and 5 bases at J, with 4 bases between. Supplemented by reference TRBV18 and TRBJ2-7, the full variable domain reads NAGVMQNPRHLVRRRGQEARLRCSPMKGHSHVYWYRQLPEEGLKFMVYLQKENIIDESGMPKERFSAEFPKEGPSILRIQQVVRGDSAAYFCASSPGHEQYFGPGTRLTVT.